Following are 9 T cell receptor beta chains from one sample sequenced in a study of CXCR3-negative and CXCR3-positive naive CD8 T cells. The authors made the TRB cDNA libraries by 5' RACE using UMI labels. TCRdb reprocessed the 5' RACE reads and stores each CDR3 protein as one record, lacking DNA. The repertoire table contains tens of thousands of distinct CDR3 sequences. These TCRs' antigens remain unknown. Study-wide results and limits: TRB CDR3 hydrophobicity was greater in CXCR3-positive naive cells than in CXCR3-negative naive cells.

The sample consisted of naive CXCR3+ CD8+ T cells from blood. Subset indicated: CD45RO-CCR7+CD27+CD95- naive CD8+ T cells expressing CXCR3 (TNR3+). The origin of the receptors is a human donor in good health. Some clones in this sample may be carry-over from other donors' samples.

The CDR3 is CASSEGAGAHEQYF. The chain carries TRBV25-1 and TRBJ2-7; the D gene TCRdb calls, TRBD1, cannot be checked with no DNA. Per the germline V gene, CDR1 is MGHDK and CDR2 is SYGVNS. CDR3 length: 14 amino acids.

The chain combines TRBV9 with TRBJ1-1; TCRdb's assignment of TRBD1 cannot be checked, as there is no DNA. Germline lookup yields CDR1 SGDLS and CDR2 YYNGEE. The CDR3 runs 16 residues. The CDR3 sequence: CASSVDGQGVATEAFF.

The V and J genes are TRBV27 and TRBJ2-7; TCRdb proposes TRBD1, but this gene call is untestable without DNA. This CDR3 region has 13 residues. Looked up from germline, CDR1 is MNHEY and CDR2 is SMNVEV (reference sequence). CDR3 amino acids: CASSAGAAYEQYF.

The chain couples TRBV6-5 to TRBJ2-2; with no DNA, the TCRdb D assignment of TRBD1 cannot be verified. Looked up from germline, CDR1 is MNHEY and CDR2 is SVGAGI. The CDR3 contains 14 residues. The CDR3 loop is CASNPGRRTGELFF.

This chain joins TRBV7-9 and TRBJ2-3; the TCRdb call, TRBD1, lacks DNA for checking. The CDR3 loop spans 12 amino acids. Per germline, CDR1 SEHNR and CDR2 FQNEAQ (reference sequence). The CDR3 here is CASSPWTDTQYF.

The chain joins TRBV28 to TRBJ2-7; the TCRdb call, TRBD1, lacks DNA for checking. Germline CDR1 MDHEN, CDR2 SYDVKM. The CDR3 totals 13 residues. Here the CDR3 reads CASSPAGPEEQYF.

This CDR3 reads CASSQSLAGGNFQETQYF. V and J are TRBV4-2 and TRBJ2-5; TCRdb's D call of TRBD2 is untestable without DNA. CDR3 size: 18 residues. Germline-derived CDR1 and CDR2 are LGHNA and YNFKEQ.

The CDR3 loop reads CASSWGDYSTGELFF. The rearrangement links TRBV5-6 to TRBJ2-2; TCRdb's D call of TRBD2 is untestable without DNA. The CDR3 spans 15 residues. Germline CDR1 is SGHDT and CDR2 is YYEEEE.

The V and J genes are TRBV6-5 and TRBJ2-1; TCRdb lists TRBD2, though no DNA is available to test this call. The CDR3 runs to 16 residues. The germline V gene has CDR1 MNHEY and CDR2 SVGAGI. CDR3 amino acids: CASSLGTSGSNNEQFF.